This record covers a single T cell receptor (beta chain). No antigen is known for it. A much larger clone is a single base away; this may be a read error. Previously described methods and listed TCR primers were employed for the bulk TCR libraries. TCRdb reprocessed the PCR reads via MiXCR and lists one record per CDR3 protein. The data contain 250,000 to 400,000 distinct CDR3 sequences, 20% to 25% of them singletons. V was cut by 4 bases and J by 0 bases, with 12 bases left in between. The CDR3 is made up of 14 amino acids. Germline V gene sequence: CDR1 SQVTM, CDR2 ANQGSEA. This sample is part of a study of molecular identifiers for immune sequencing clone quantification. Background on the study: In the replicates, RNA derived from about 19,000 or 110,000 naive CD8 cells was divided into five parts, and four were sequenced.

Findings of the study overall: In naive cells, clones above 20 RNA copies held under 1% of molecules, whereas in effector cells they held over 98%.

The receptor comes from a human donor in good health. Some libraries in this study had Jurkat cell RNA spiked in. The sample was naive CD8+ T cells from blood, with Jurkat cell RNA spiked in. Documented subset: FACS-sorted CD8+CD4-CCR7+CD45RA+ naive T cells. The rearrangement links TRBV29-1 to TRBJ1-1; perhaps TRBD1 as D (6 bases). This CDR3 is CSVVGGLMNTEAFF. The CDR3 nucleotides read TGCAGCGTTGTCGGGGGCCTCATGAACACTGAAGCTTTCTTT.